This T cell receptor (beta chain) was obtained from a study of patients and donors after allogeneic stem cell transplantation. Via MiXCR, TCRdb re-called the RT-PCR reads, giving one row per CDR3 protein. The sample consists of approximately 150,000 distinct CDR3 sequences, 20% to 25% of them appearing once. This clonotype appeared a few times. The length of the CDR3 is 15 residues. The V gene lost 4 bases and the J gene lost 3 bases, with 12 bases spanning the gap. Germline CDR1 reads SGHTA; CDR2 reads FQGNSA. The material sequenced was blood, either unsorted or a sorted T cell fraction (not recorded which). This clonotype originated in a human donor who was either an allogeneic HSCT recipient or a stem cell or donor lymphocyte infusion donor (not recorded which). It is not recorded whose cells these are; they may come from a transplant donor. This chain connects TRBV7-2 to TRBJ2-2, with D unclear. CDR3 sequence (DNA): TGTGCCAGCAGCTCGCGGACCTCCTACACCGGGGAGCTGTTTTTT. Translated, it gives CASSSRTSYTGELFF.